The next 28 T cell receptor beta chains were all read from a single sample in a study of cytomegalovirus exposure and HLA in healthy donors. Amplification used 60 Vbeta primers and 13 Jbeta primers. Only in-frame clones appear in the TCRdb table, and some are missing; sequencing was by immunoSEQ multiplex PCR. The sample lists 150,000 to 200,000 clones, around 79% occurring once. Sequencing input: PBMCs. Receptor source: a man aged 40-55 years in good health and CMV-seropositive.

The chain is built from TRBV7-8 and TRBJ2-3; D is perhaps TRBD1 (6 bases). Germline-derived CDR1 and CDR2 are SGHVS and FQNEAQ. With 5 bases removed from V and 2 bases from J, the gap between germline ends came to 17 bases. This CDR3 is built from 16 residues. CDR3 DNA sequence: TGTGCCAGCAGCCACCTTACAGGGACCGACACAGATACGCAGTATTTT. As protein: CASSHLTGTDTDTQYF.

The V gene is TRBV9, the J gene TRBJ1-4; 9 nucleotides align to TRBD1. Trimming removed 3 bases from V and 5 bases from J; junction bases left unmatched: 5. The germline V gene has CDR1 SGDLS and CDR2 YYNGEE. This CDR3 has 15 residues. CDR3 in amino acids: CASSASGTGNEKLFF. Written as DNA, the CDR3 is TGTGCCAGCAGCGCTTCCGGGACAGGGAATGAAAAACTGTTTTTT.

This chain uses TRBV6-6 with TRBJ2-5; 14 nucleotides line up with TRBD2. The end of the DNA fits TRBJ2-7 better, so the J call may be wrong. CDR1 MNHNY and CDR2 SVGAGI come from the germline V gene (reference sequence). This CDR3 spans 15 amino acids. CDR3 sequence reads: CASSYGTSGSYEQYF. CDR3 coding DNA: TGTGCCAGCAGTTACGGGACTAGCGGGAGCTACGAGCAGTACTTC.

The V call is TRBV28, the J call TRBJ2-7; 8 positions agree with TRBD2. CDR1 is MDHEN, CDR2 SYDVKM, per germline. With 6 bases clipped from V and 3 bases from J, the junction kept 10 bases outside the gene matches. The CDR3 runs 15 residues. Here the CDR3 reads CASRKPGGDLYEQYF. The CDR3 DNA reads TGTGCCAGCAGAAAACCCGGGGGGGACCTCTACGAGCAGTACTTC.

There are a few counts of this clone. The CDR3 DNA follows: TGTGCCAGCAGTGCGGGGGGTCACACCGGGGAGCTGTTTTTT. This codes for CASSAGGHTGELFF. The chain joins TRBV25-1 to TRBJ2-2, with 7 bases aligning to TRBD2. The CDR3 totals 14 residues. V gave up 4 bases and J gave up 3 bases; unmatched junction bases: 2. Germline CDR1 and CDR2: MGHDK and SYGVNS.

The V gene is TRBV6-6, the J gene TRBJ2-4, with a weak D call TRBD1 (5 bases). Deletions cut 0 bases from V and 3 bases from J, with 12 bases between. This CDR3 has 16 residues. Germline V lookup: CDR1 MNHNY, CDR2 SVGAGI (reference sequence). This chain's CDR3 is CASSYSEGASKNIQYF. Here the CDR3 DNA reads TGTGCCAGCAGTTACTCGGAAGGGGCGAGCAAAAACATTCAGTACTTC.

The genes are TRBV21-1 and TRBJ1-4; the table's TRBD1 call for D was not verified on the DNA. TRBV21-1 is annotated as a pseudogene. CDR3 length: 14 amino acids. CDR3 sequence reads: CASRWTGADEKLFF. The CDR3 DNA is TGTGCCAGCAGGTGGACAGGGGCTGATGAAAAACTGTTTTTT.

V usage is TRBV5-1 and J usage is TRBJ2-5, with unresolved D. Trimming took off 1 base at V and 5 bases at J, with 9 bases between the two ends. CDR1 is SGHRS, CDR2 YFSETQ, per germline. The CDR3 loop spans 13 amino acids. DNA of the CDR3: TGCGCCAGCAGCTTGCCCCCTTTGGAGACCCAGTACTTC. This encodes CASSLPPLETQYF.

V is TRBV19 and J is TRBJ1-5; D not certain. Germline V gene data show CDR1 as LNHDA and CDR2 as SQIVND (reference sequence). Trimming stripped 5 bases from V and 11 bases from J, with 19 bases between. CDR3 length equals 14 residues. The CDR3 loop is CASSLAGPVRAQHF. In DNA form, the CDR3 reads TGTGCCAGTAGTTTAGCGGGTCCGGTTCGAGCCCAGCATTTT.

A note on this clone: One end of the junction fails to match germline, which may point to a read error. The chain couples TRBV6-5 to TRBJ2-1; 10 bases agree with TRBD2. The CDR3 is 15 residues long. Germline V gene lookup returns CDR1 MNHEY and CDR2 SVGAGI. The chain's CDR3 is CASRYSSGGYNEQFF. In DNA form, the CDR3 reads TGTGCCAGCAGATACTCTAGCGGGGGTTACAATGAGCAGTTCTTC.

This sequence joins TRBV7-3 and TRBJ2-3; 9 nucleotides align to TRBD2. The germline CDR1 and CDR2 sequences are SGHTA and FQGTGA. CDR3 size: 15 residues. V dropped 4 bases and J dropped 5; count of bases not matched to a gene: 7. This CDR3 reads CASSSPGLAKDTQYF. Written as DNA, the CDR3 is TGTGCCAGCAGCTCGCCGGGACTAGCAAAAGATACGCAGTATTTT.

V and J are TRBV6-1 and TRBJ1-2, with D possibly matching TRBD1 (6 bases). Germline-derived CDR1 and CDR2 are MNHNS and SASEGT. The length of the CDR3 is 13 residues. V was pared by 6 bases and J by 2 bases, with 10 bases between. The CDR3 sequence is CASSETGNYGYTF. CDR3 in DNA: TGTGCCAGCAGCGAGACAGGAAACTATGGCTACACCTTC.

J is TRBJ1-5 and V is TRBV30; no reliable D call. The germline V and J ends were trimmed by 0 bases and 7 bases, with 16 bases remaining between them. The CDR3 runs 15 residues. From germline, CDR1 is GTSNPN and CDR2 SVGIG (reference sequence). In DNA form, the CDR3 reads TGTGCCTGGAGTGTAGACGGCGGAGCGGGGCAGCCCCAGCATTTT. Amino acids: CAWSVDGGAGQPQHF.

On this clone: The junction does not match germline at one end; this may be a read error. The chain carries TRBV5-4 and TRBJ2-3; 7 bases agree with TRBD2. Germline assignment: CDR1 SGHNT and CDR2 YYREEE (reference sequence). The length of the CDR3 is 13 residues. The CDR3 DNA reads as TGTGCCAGCAGCTTGGAGCGGGGTACTCAGATTTTTTTT. Its translation is CASSLERGTQIFF.

The V and J genes are TRBV6-1 and TRBJ1-1; 12 bases map to TRBD1. From germline, CDR1 is MNHNS and CDR2 SASEGT. CDR3 length: 17 residues. Trimming at V came to 3 bases and at J to 4 bases, leaving 9 bases not matched to a gene. The CDR3 nucleotides read TGTGCCAGCAGTGACACCGGGACAGGGGGCGGATTCACTGAAGCTTTCTTT. Encoded protein: CASSDTGTGGGFTEAFF.

J is TRBJ2-3 and V is TRBV7-2; TRBD2 might be the D (6 bases). Germline loops: CDR1 SGHTA, CDR2 FQGNSA. Trimming left V 0 bases short and J 4 bases short, with 11 bases between. The CDR3 spans 15 residues. The CDR3 DNA reads TGTGCCAGCAGCTTAGCGGGCGGGGCGTCAGATACGCAGTATTTT. Translating gives CASSLAGGASDTQYF. Filled out from reference TRBV7-2 and TRBJ2-3, the complete variable domain reads GAGVSQSPSNKVTEKGKDVELRCDPISGHTALYWYRQSLGQGLEFLIYFQGNSAPDKSGLPSDRFSAERTGGSVSTLTIQRTQQEDSAVYLCASSLAGGASDTQYFGPGTRLTVL.

The J gene is TRBJ1-4, the V gene TRBV27, with TRBD1 as a possible D gene (5 bases). The germline V gene has CDR1 MNHEY and CDR2 SMNVEV (reference sequence). Trimming left V 3 bases short and J 4 bases short, with 15 bases between. This CDR3 contains 16 residues. DNA of the CDR3: TGTGCCAGCAGTTTCCGGATAGCGGGGGGTAATGAAAAACTGTTTTTT. Its protein is CASSFRIAGGNEKLFF.

This chain connects TRBV10-3 to TRBJ1-4; 8 bases are shared with TRBD1. Germline-derived CDR1 and CDR2 are ENHRY and SYGVKD. V shed 6 bases and J 7 bases; nucleotides not matched to a gene: 7. There are 14 residues in the CDR3. The CDR3 coding sequence is TGTGCCATCAGCCCCCAGGGGGCTGGTGAAAAACTGTTTTTT. It codes for CAISPQGAGEKLFF.

The chain recombines TRBV5-6 with TRBJ2-2; 9 bases fit TRBD1. CDR1 is SGHDT and CDR2 is YYEEEE in the germline V gene. The CDR3 covers 15 residues. Losses at the gene ends were 4 bases for V and 6 bases for J; bases not matched to a gene: 7. CDR3 loop: CASSHDRGWSGELFF. The CDR3 nucleotides are TGTGCCAGCAGCCATGACAGGGGGTGGTCCGGGGAGCTGTTTTTT.

The V and J genes are TRBV25-1 and TRBJ1-4; 12 bases line up with TRBD1. Germline assignment: CDR1 MGHDK and CDR2 SYGVNS. With V trimmed by 2 bases and J by 13 bases, 2 bases remained unmatched. This CDR3 is 13 amino acids long. The CDR3 sequence is CASSEGTGGGLFF. The CDR3 DNA sequence: TGTGCCAGCAGTGAAGGGACAGGGGGCGGACTGTTTTTT.

The chain links TRBV11-2 to TRBJ1-2, with D perhaps TRBD1 (5 bases). The CDR3 has 13 amino acids. Trimming took off 10 bases at V and 4 bases at J, with 16 bases between the two ends. CDR1 and CDR2 from the germline V gene are SGHAT and FQNNGV. The CDR3 sequence is CAIGAGWSYGYTF. As DNA, the CDR3 is TGTGCCATTGGGGCAGGGTGGTCCTATGGCTACACCTTC. The full variable domain, completed using reference TRBV11-2 and TRBJ1-2, is EAGVAQSPRYKIIEKRQSVAFWCNPISGHATLYWYQQILGQGPKLLIQFQNNGVVDDSQLPKDRFSAERLKGVDSTLKIQPAKLEDSAVYLCAIGAGWSYGYTFGSGTRLTVV.

The chain couples TRBV10-3 to TRBJ2-3, with 9 bases identical to TRBD2. Trimming took 5 bases from V and 5 from J; bases not matched to a gene: 14. CDR1 is ENHRY and CDR2 is SYGVKD in the germline V gene. CDR3 length: 17 residues. In DNA form, the CDR3 reads TGTGCCATCAGTCTCGGCGGAGGTAGCGGGAGCGGAGATACGCAGTATTTT. Translating gives CAISLGGGSGSGDTQYF.

The rearrangement uses TRBV30 and TRBJ2-1; 9 bases map to TRBD2. This CDR3 comprises 12 residues. CDR1 GTSNPN and CDR2 SVGIG come from the germline V gene (reference sequence). With 5 bases clipped from V and 15 bases from J, the junction kept 11 bases outside the gene matches. The CDR3 DNA follows: TGTGCCTGGGCGGGAGGGGGCCGGGTAAGGTTCTTC. It specifies CAWAGGGRVRFF.

The rearrangement uses TRBV7-8 and TRBJ1-4; D is unclear. The V end lost 1 base, the J end lost 5 bases, and 8 bases lay between the germline ends. The CDR3 totals 14 residues. CDR1 is SGHVS, CDR2 FQNEAQ, per germline. The CDR3 sequence: CASSLGRVNEKLFF. The CDR3 DNA reads as TGTGCCAGCAGCTTAGGACGGGTGAATGAAAAACTGTTTTTT.

V gene TRBV6-5 combines with J gene TRBJ2-3; D not certain. The CDR3 extends over 13 amino acids. V was shortened by 7 bases and J by 1 base, with 9 bases between the two germline ends. In germline, CDR1 is MNHEY, CDR2 SVGAGI. CDR3 loop: CASNAAGTDTQYF. CDR3 coding DNA: TGTGCCAGCAACGCGGCGGGCACAGATACGCAGTATTTT.

This chain joins TRBV9 and TRBJ2-7; no clear D. Trimming took 4 bases from V and 2 from J, leaving 13 bases between them. Germline CDR1 is SGDLS and CDR2 is YYNGEE. The CDR3 extends over 14 amino acids. In DNA, the CDR3 is TGTGCCAGCAGCCTGAGCGCGAACCCCTACGAGCAGTACTTC. This codes for CASSLSANPYEQYF. Full variable domain (remainder filled in from reference TRBV9 and TRBJ2-7): DSGVTQTPKHLITATGQRVTLRCSPRSGDLSVYWYQQSLDQGLQFLIQYYNGEERAKGNILERFSAQQFPDLHSELNLSSLELGDSALYFCASSLSANPYEQYFGPGTRLTVT.

This rearrangement joins TRBV18 to TRBJ1-4, with D possibly TRBD1 on 5 matching bases. From germline, CDR1 is KGHSH and CDR2 LQKENI. This CDR3 contains 15 residues. Between the trimmed V and J ends, which lost 4 bases and 0 bases, there was a span of 9 bases. This chain's CDR3 is CASSLQGATNEKLFF. CDR3 nucleotides: TGTGCCAGCTCACTCCAGGGTGCAACTAATGAAAAACTGTTTTTT.

The count of this clone is one. The rearrangement uses TRBV4-1 and TRBJ1-4; TRBD1 agrees at 9 bases. Germline V lookup: CDR1 MGHRA, CDR2 YSYEKL. The CDR3 totals 16 residues. V lost 4 bases, J lost 8 bases, and 11 bases stayed unmatched. In nucleotides, the CDR3 is TGCGCCAGCAGCCCTACGGGACAGGGTAAAGGGGAAAAACTGTTTTTT. It codes for CASSPTGQGKGEKLFF.